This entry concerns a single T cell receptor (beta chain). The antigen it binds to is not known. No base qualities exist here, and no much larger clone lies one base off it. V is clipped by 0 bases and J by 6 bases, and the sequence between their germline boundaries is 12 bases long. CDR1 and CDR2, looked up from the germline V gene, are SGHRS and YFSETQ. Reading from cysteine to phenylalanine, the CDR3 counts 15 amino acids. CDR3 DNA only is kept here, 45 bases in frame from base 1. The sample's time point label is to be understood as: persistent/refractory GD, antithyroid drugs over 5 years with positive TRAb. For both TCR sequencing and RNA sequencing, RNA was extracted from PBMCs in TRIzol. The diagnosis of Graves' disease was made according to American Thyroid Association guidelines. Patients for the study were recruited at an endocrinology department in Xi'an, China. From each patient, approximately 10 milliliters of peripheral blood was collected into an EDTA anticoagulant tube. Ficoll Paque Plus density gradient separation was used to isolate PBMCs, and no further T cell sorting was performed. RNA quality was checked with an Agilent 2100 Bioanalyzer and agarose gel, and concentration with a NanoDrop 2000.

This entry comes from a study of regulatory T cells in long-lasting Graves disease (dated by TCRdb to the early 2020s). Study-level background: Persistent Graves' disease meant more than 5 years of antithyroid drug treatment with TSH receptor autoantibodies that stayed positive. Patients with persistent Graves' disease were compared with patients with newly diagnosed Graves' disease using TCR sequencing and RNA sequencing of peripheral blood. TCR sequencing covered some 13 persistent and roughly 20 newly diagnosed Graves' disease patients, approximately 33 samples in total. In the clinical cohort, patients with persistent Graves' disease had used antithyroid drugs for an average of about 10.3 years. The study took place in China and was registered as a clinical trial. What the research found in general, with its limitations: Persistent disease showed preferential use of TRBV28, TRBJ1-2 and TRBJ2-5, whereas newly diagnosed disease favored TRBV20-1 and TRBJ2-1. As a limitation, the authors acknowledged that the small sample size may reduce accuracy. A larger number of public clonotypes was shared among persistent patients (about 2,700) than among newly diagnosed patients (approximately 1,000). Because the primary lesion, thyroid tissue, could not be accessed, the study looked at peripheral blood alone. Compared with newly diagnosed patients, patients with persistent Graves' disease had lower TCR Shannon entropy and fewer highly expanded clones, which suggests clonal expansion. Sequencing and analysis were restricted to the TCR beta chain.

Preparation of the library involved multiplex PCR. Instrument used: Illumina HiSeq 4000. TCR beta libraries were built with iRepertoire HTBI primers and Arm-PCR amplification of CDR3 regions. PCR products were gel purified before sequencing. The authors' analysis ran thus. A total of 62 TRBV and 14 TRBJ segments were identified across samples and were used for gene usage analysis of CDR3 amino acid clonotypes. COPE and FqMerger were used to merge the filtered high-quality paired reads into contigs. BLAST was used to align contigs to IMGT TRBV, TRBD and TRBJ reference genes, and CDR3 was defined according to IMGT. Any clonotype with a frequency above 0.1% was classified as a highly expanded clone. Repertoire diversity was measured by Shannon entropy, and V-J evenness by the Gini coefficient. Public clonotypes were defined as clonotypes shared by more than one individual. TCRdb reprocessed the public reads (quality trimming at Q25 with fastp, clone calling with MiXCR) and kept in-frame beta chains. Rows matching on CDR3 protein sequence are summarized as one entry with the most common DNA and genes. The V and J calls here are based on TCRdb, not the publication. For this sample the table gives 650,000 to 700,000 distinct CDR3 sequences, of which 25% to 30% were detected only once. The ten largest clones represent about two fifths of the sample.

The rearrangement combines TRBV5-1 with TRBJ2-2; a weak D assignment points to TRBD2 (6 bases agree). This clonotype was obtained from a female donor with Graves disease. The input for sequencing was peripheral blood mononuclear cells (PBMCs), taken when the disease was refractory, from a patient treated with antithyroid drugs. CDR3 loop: CASSLAGGWPGELFF. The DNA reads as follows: TGCGCCAGCAGCTTGGCCGGGGGATGGCCCGGGGAGCTGTTTTTT.